The clone carrying this T cell receptor beta chain was detected only a few times. No antigen is known for it. PCR was performed a second time for roughly 7 to 12 cycles using a sample-barcoded 5' primer and a J-beta primer mix. TCRdb processed the 5' RACE reads anew with MiXCR; each CDR3 protein has one entry. Here the sample spans around 900,000 distinct CDR3 sequences, 51% being singletons. The CDR3 has 13 amino acids. With 8 bases removed from V and 7 bases from J, the gap between germline ends came to 14 bases. Germline V gene sequence: CDR1 MNHEY, CDR2 SMNVEV (reference sequence). Each donor gave roughly 9.8 milliliters of peripheral blood. These data come from a study of blood T cells in healthy people across ages. Study-level results: Older individuals had lower TCR beta diversity per million T cells (the decline was roughly linear). The study found more naive CD4+ cells and higher diversity in long-lived than aged donors.

The sequence was collected from a woman aged 60-75 years in good health. This chain joins TRBV27 and TRBJ1-4, with D perhaps TRBD1 (5 bases). What was sequenced was blood. CDR3 sequence (DNA): TGTGCCAGCCGCGCCGGGACCTTTGAAAAACTGTTTTTT. This gives the protein CASRAGTFEKLFF.